A single T cell receptor (beta chain) is shown here with its context. Its specificity is not known. This sample is drawn from a study of cytomegalovirus exposure and HLA in healthy donors. For the study at large: Researchers found that roughly 77% of a few hundred genotyped donors fell within the Caucasian-associated ancestry cluster. Findings and limits, study-wide: Cytomegalovirus status, reportedly, was diagnosed with high specificity and sensitivity by the classifier.

The PCR made use of 60 Vbeta and 13 Jbeta primers. Produced via immunoSEQ multiplex PCR; TCRdb's table is partial and in-frame only. The sample shows more than 85,000 clones, around 75% of them seen only once. Germline loops: CDR1 MNHNS, CDR2 SASEGT. CDR3 length: 16 amino acids. Trimming stripped 0 bases from V and 2 bases from J, with 13 bases between. Sequenced sample: PBMCs. V and J are TRBV6-1 and TRBJ2-5; possible D gene TRBD2, 7 bases. This clonotype was sampled from a male donor in good health and CMV-seropositive. The CDR3 loop is CASSEAGGLTQETQYF. The CDR3 bases are TGTGCCAGCAGTGAAGCCGGGGGGCTTACGCAAGAGACCCAGTACTTC.